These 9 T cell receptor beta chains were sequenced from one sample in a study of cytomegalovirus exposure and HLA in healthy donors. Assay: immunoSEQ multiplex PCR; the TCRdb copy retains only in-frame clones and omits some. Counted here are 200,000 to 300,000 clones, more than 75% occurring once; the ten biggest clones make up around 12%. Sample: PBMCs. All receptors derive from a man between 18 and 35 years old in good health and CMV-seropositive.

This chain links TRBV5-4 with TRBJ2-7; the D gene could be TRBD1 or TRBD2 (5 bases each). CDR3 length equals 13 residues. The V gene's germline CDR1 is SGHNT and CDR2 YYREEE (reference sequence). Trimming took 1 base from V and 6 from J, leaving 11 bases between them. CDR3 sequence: CASSLNPGSEQYF. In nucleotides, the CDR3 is TGTGCCAGCAGCTTGAATCCAGGGAGCGAGCAGTACTTC.

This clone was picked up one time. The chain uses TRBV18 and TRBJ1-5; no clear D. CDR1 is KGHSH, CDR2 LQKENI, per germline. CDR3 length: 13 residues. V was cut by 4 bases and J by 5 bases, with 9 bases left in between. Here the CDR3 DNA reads TGTGCCAGCTCACGTGAATCCTATCAGCCCCAGCATTTT. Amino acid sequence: CASSRESYQPQHF.

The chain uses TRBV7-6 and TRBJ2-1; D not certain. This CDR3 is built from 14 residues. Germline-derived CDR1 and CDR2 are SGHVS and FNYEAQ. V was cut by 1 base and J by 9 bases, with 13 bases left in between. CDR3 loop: CASSLVPGMAEQFF. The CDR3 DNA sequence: TGTGCCAGCAGCTTAGTCCCGGGCATGGCTGAGCAGTTCTTC.

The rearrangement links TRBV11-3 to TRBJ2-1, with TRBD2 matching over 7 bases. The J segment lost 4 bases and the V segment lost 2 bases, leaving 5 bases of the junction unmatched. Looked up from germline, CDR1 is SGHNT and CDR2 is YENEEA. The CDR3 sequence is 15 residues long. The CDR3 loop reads CASSLRLADYNEQFF. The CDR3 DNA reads TGTGCCAGCAGCTTAAGACTAGCTGATTACAATGAGCAGTTCTTC.

CDR3 coding DNA: TGTGCCAGCAGTCGGAGCAATCTCGAGCAGTACTTC. Translated, it gives CASSRSNLEQYF. The chain joins TRBV2 to TRBJ2-7; no firm D call. In germline, CDR1 is SNHLY, CDR2 FYNNEI. This CDR3 region has 12 residues. Trimming took off 5 bases at V and 6 bases at J, with 11 bases between the two ends.

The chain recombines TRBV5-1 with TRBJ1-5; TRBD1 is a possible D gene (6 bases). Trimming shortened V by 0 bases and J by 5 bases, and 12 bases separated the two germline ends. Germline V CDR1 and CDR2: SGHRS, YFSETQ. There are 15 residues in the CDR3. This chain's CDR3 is CASSLDTGGDQPQHF. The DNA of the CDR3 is TGCGCCAGCAGCTTGGATACGGGGGGCGATCAGCCCCAGCATTTT.

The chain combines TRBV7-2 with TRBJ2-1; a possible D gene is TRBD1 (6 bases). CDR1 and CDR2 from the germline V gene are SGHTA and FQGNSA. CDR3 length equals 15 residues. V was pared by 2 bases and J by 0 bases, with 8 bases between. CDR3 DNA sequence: TGTGCCAGCAGCTTATGGGACACCTCCTACAATGAGCAGTTCTTC. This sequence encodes CASSLWDTSYNEQFF.

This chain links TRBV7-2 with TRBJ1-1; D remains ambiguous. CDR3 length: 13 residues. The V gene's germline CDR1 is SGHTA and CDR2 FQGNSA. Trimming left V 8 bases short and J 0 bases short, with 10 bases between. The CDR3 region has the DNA TGTGCCAGCGGAAAAGAGTTGAACACTGAAGCTTTCTTT. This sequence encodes CASGKELNTEAFF.

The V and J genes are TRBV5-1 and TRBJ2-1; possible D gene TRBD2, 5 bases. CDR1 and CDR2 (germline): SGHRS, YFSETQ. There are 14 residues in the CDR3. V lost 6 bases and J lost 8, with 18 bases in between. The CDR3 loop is CASNRDSSRHEQFF. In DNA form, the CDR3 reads TGCGCCAGCAATCGGGATAGTTCCAGACATGAGCAGTTCTTC.